One sample yielded the 21 T cell receptor beta chains listed below, sequenced in a study of control samples from healthy donors and cancer patients. The assay was immunoSEQ multiplex PCR, and TCRdb's table has in-frame clones only and misses some. The table includes approximately 58,000 clones, around 90% detected once. The specimen was PBMCs. The source is a man between 60 and 70 years old with head and neck cancer.

This rearrangement joins TRBV28 to TRBJ1-3, with D tentatively TRBD1 (6 bases). Trimming stripped 7 bases from V and 3 bases from J, with 19 bases between. The CDR3 totals 16 residues. Germline CDR1 and CDR2: MDHEN and SYDVKM. In DNA form, the CDR3 reads TGTGCCAGCACCACCAGGCGGGGGGGCGGTGGAAACACCATATATTTT. This translates into CASTTRRGGGGNTIYF.

This rearrangement joins TRBV28 to TRBJ1-2; a possible D gene is TRBD1 (5 bases). The V gene lost 5 bases and the J gene lost 3 bases, with 16 bases spanning the gap. There are 15 residues in the CDR3. Germline values: CDR1 MDHEN, CDR2 SYDVKM. The CDR3 nucleotides are TGTGCCAGCAGTCCTGCCCCTGGGGACTACTATGGCTACACCTTC. Translation: CASSPAPGDYYGYTF.

With regard to this clone: Its ends do not fully match the called genes, so a read error is possible. Here the CDR3 DNA reads TGTGCCGGCAGCGGACCGGGACAGGGACGCAATGAGCAGTTCTTC. Translation: CAGSGPGQGRNEQFF. V usage is TRBV7-9 and J usage is TRBJ2-1; 9 nucleotides line up with TRBD1. This CDR3 spans 15 amino acids. CDR1 SEHNR and CDR2 FQNEAQ come from the germline V gene (reference sequence).

The V call is TRBV10-3, the J call TRBJ1-1; D gene unclear. The V end lost 7 bases, the J end lost 4 bases, and 16 bases lay between the germline ends. The CDR3 runs to 14 residues. In germline, CDR1 is ENHRY, CDR2 SYGVKD. The CDR3 loop is CAITKAEEGTEAFF. The CDR3 coding sequence is TGTGCCATCACGAAGGCCGAGGAAGGCACTGAAGCTTTCTTT.

The V gene is TRBV6-2 or TRBV6-3, the J gene TRBJ2-7; D call uncertain. V was trimmed by 5 bases and J by 6 bases, leaving 11 bases between them. CDR1 is MNHEY, CDR2 SVGEGT, per germline. This CDR3 is 12 amino acids long. The DNA for the CDR3 is TGTGCCAGCAGTCGACAAGGTAGCGAGCAGTACTTC. Translated, it gives CASSRQGSEQYF.

This clone occurred a few times. The chain uses TRBV28 and TRBJ1-3, with D maybe TRBD1 (6 bases). V shed 8 bases and J shed 5 bases, with 13 bases lying between them. The V gene's germline CDR1 is MDHEN and CDR2 SYDVKM. This CDR3 is 13 amino acids long. The DNA for the CDR3 is TGTGCCAGCGAGCAGACAGGCAGAAACACCATATATTTT. Protein sequence: CASEQTGRNTIYF.

CDR3 sequence (DNA): TGTGCCAGCAGCGTATACACAGGGGGCGAGCAGTACTTC. Its protein is CASSVYTGGEQYF. J is TRBJ2-7 and V is TRBV9; 8 bases map to TRBD1. The CDR3 sequence is 13 residues long. Trimming at V came to 1 base and at J to 6 bases, leaving 3 bases not matched to a gene. The V gene's germline CDR1 is SGDLS and CDR2 YYNGEE.

This clone was detected a few times. The chain recombines TRBV6-2 or TRBV6-3 with TRBJ1-1; D remains unclear. V gave up 0 bases and J gave up 3 bases, with 14 bases separating them. This CDR3 has 16 residues. The germline CDR1 and CDR2 sequences are MNHEY and SVGEGT. Written as DNA, the CDR3 is TGTGCCAGCAGTTACTCGATTACGGGGTGGGACACTGAAGCTTTCTTT. Translating it yields CASSYSITGWDTEAFF.

This clone was found once. This chain joins TRBV19 and TRBJ1-2, with D perhaps matching TRBD1 (6 bases). The CDR3 is 14 residues long. Germline lookup yields CDR1 LNHDA and CDR2 SQIVND (reference sequence). V was trimmed by 4 bases and J by 3 bases, leaving 12 bases between them. The CDR3 is CASSRDWTDYGYTF. Here the CDR3 DNA reads TGTGCCAGTAGTAGAGACTGGACAGACTATGGCTACACCTTC. Full variable domain (rest looked up from reference TRBV19 and TRBJ1-2): DGGITQSPKYLFRKEGQNVTLSCEQNLNHDAMYWYRQDPGQGLRLIYYSQIVNDFQKGDIAEGYSVSREKKESFPLTVTSAQKNPTAFYLCASSRDWTDYGYTFGSGTRLTVV.

For the CDR3, the DNA is TGTGCCATCCCGACAGACCCCTCCTACGAGCAGTACTTC. Its translation: CAIPTDPSYEQYF. The V call is TRBV19, the J call TRBJ2-7; tentatively, D is TRBD1 (5 bases). The CDR3 has 13 amino acids. The V gene's germline CDR1 is LNHDA and CDR2 SQIVND (reference sequence). The V and J ends lost 10 bases and 0 bases respectively, with 13 bases between them.

J is TRBJ1-5 and V is TRBV6-5; the D gene is possibly TRBD1 (5 bases). The CDR3 runs to 16 residues. Looked up from germline, CDR1 is MNHEY and CDR2 is SVGAGI. Trimming took off 2 bases at V and 6 bases at J, with 17 bases between the two ends. As DNA, the CDR3 is TGTGCCAGCAGTTACACTAGTAGGGGAGGAGGTCAGCCCCAGCATTTT. Its protein product is CASSYTSRGGGQPQHF.

This clone was counted only a few times. V is TRBV19 and J is TRBJ1-5, with 10 bases that match TRBD1. CDR3 length: 14 residues. The germline CDR1 and CDR2 sequences are LNHDA and SQIVND (reference sequence). The V and J ends lost 5 bases and 6 bases, in that order; junction bases with no gene match: 4. The CDR3 sequence: CASSGTGAPQPQHF. DNA for the CDR3: TGTGCCAGTAGTGGGACAGGGGCCCCTCAGCCCCAGCATTTT.

The rearrangement uses TRBV19 and TRBJ2-5, with 7 bases fitting TRBD2. V was pared by 3 bases and J by 3 bases, with 13 bases of the junction left unmatched. The CDR3 length is 17 residues. Germline V lookup: CDR1 LNHDA, CDR2 SQIVND (reference sequence). The CDR3 sequence is CASSISRPSGLKETQYF. Here the CDR3 DNA reads TGTGCCAGTAGTATTTCCCGACCTAGCGGTTTAAAAGAGACCCAGTACTTC.

The CDR3 region has the DNA TGTGCCAGTAGTATTGGACAGGAGAGGTCTTCACCCCTCCACTTT. This sequence encodes CASSIGQERSSPLHF. The gene calls are TRBV19 and TRBJ1-6, with TRBD1 matching 7 bases. V dropped 3 bases and J dropped 9; count of bases not matched to a gene: 8. CDR3 size: 15 residues. The germline CDR1 and CDR2 sequences are LNHDA and SQIVND (reference sequence).

The CDR3 reads CSVEDLTPGANVLTF. The CDR3 DNA sequence: TGCAGCGTTGAAGATCTAACCCCTGGGGCCAACGTCCTGACTTTC. The chain has TRBV29-1 and TRBJ2-6; D gene unclear. The germline V and J ends were trimmed by 0 bases and 2 bases, with 8 bases remaining between them. Germline V gene data show CDR1 as SQVTM and CDR2 as ANQGSEA. The CDR3 is 15 residues long. Supplemented by reference TRBV29-1 and TRBJ2-6, the full variable domain reads SAVISQKPSRDICQRGTSLTIQCQVDSQVTMMFWYRQQPGQSLTLIATANQGSEATYESGFVIDKFPISRPNLTFSTLTVSNMSPEDSSIYLCSVEDLTPGANVLTFGAGSRLTVL.

This chain connects TRBV5-4 to TRBJ1-6; D gene uncertain. V lost 3 bases to trimming and J lost 7 bases, with 8 bases between them. Germline CDR1 SGHNT, CDR2 YYREEE (reference sequence). The CDR3 consists of 13 residues. The CDR3 is CASSSDGNSPLHF. The CDR3, as DNA: TGTGCCAGCAGCTCGGACGGGAATTCACCCCTCCACTTT.

V and J are TRBV7-2 and TRBJ2-1; 11 bases agree with TRBD1. Germline CDR1 SGHTA, CDR2 FQGNSA. Trimming cost V 4 bases and J 4 bases; bases outside gene matches: 3. The CDR3 runs to 15 residues. In DNA form, the CDR3 reads TGTGCCAGCAGCTGGACAGGGGGCCCTTACAATGAGCAGTTCTTC. This gives the protein CASSWTGGPYNEQFF.

The chain has TRBV5-1 and TRBJ1-2; a weak D match, TRBD1 (5 bases). The V end was cut by 0 bases, the J end by 4 bases, with 13 bases between. The CDR3 spans 15 residues. CDR1 and CDR2 from the germline V gene are SGHRS and YFSETQ. Here the CDR3 DNA reads TGCGCCAGCAGCTTGGCCGGGGCCGTCGTCTATGGCTACACCTTC. Translation gives CASSLAGAVVYGYTF. Combining the CDR3 with reference TRBV5-1 and TRBJ1-2 gives the whole variable domain KAGVTQTPRYLIKTRGQQVTLSCSPISGHRSVSWYQQTPGQGLQFLFEYFSETQRNKGNFPGRFSGRQFSNSRSEMNVSTLELGDSALYLCASSLAGAVVYGYTFGSGTRLTVV.

V usage is TRBV7-2 and J usage is TRBJ2-2; D perhaps matches TRBD1 (6 bases). Trimming took off 5 bases at V and 5 bases at J, with 15 bases between the two ends. The CDR3 has 15 residues. The germline V gene has CDR1 SGHTA and CDR2 FQGNSA. This CDR3 is CASSPYRVSTGELFF. DNA for the CDR3: TGTGCCAGCAGCCCCTACAGGGTTTCGACCGGGGAGCTGTTTTTT.

A few counts support this clone. The rearrangement links TRBV11-3 to TRBJ2-1; 10 nucleotides line up with TRBD2. Germline loops: CDR1 SGHNT, CDR2 YENEEA. This CDR3 comprises 13 residues. Trimming cost V 3 bases and J 8 bases; bases outside gene matches: 1. CDR3 sequence reads: CASSFSGRDEQFF. The CDR3 DNA sequence: TGTGCCAGCAGCTTCAGCGGGAGGGATGAGCAGTTCTTC.

This chain joins TRBV4-1 and TRBJ1-2; TRBD1 aligns across 8 bases. CDR1 and CDR2 from the germline V gene are MGHRA and YSYEKL. Unmatched junction bases numbered 12, after V lost 1 base and J lost 8 bases. This CDR3 is built from 16 residues. DNA for the CDR3: TGCGCCAGCAGCCAAGTCTACCCAGGGGGCGCGTGGGGCTACACCTTC. It yields the protein CASSQVYPGGAWGYTF.